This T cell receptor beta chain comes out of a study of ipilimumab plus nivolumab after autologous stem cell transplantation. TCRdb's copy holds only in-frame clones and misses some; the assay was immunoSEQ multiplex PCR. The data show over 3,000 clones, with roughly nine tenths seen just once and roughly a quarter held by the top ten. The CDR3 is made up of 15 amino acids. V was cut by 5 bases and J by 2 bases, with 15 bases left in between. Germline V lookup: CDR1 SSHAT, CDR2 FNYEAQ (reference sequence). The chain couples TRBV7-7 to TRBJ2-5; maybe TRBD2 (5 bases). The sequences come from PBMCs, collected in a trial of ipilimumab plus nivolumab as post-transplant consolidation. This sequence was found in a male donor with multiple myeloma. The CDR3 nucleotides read TGTGCCAGCAGCCTGGGATCTGGAGGTCAAGAGACCCAGTACTTC. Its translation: CASSLGSGGQETQYF.